These 17 T cell receptor beta chains originate from one sample sequenced in a study of CD8 T cells in ankylosing spondylitis. TCRdb independently ran MiXCR on the 5' RACE reads; one entry per CDR3 protein. This sample has roughly 200,000 distinct CDR3 sequences; roughly 25% occur once, and the top ten carry about 7%. Sequencing input: blood, either unsorted or a sorted T cell fraction (not recorded which). Receptors were obtained from a male donor with ankylosing spondylitis or in good health (not recorded which).

This clonotype was recorded many times. The V gene is TRBV6-1, the J gene TRBJ2-7; TRBD2 agrees at 13 bases. CDR1 MNHNS and CDR2 SASEGT come from the germline V gene. This CDR3 region has 14 residues. The V segment lost 6 bases and the J segment 7 bases; nucleotides outside the gene matches: 6. The chain's CDR3 is CASSAGTSGKEQYF. CDR3 DNA: TGTGCCAGCAGCGCCGGGACTAGCGGGAAGGAGCAGTACTTC.

There are many counts of this clonotype. The chain joins TRBV9 to TRBJ2-5; 9 nucleotides align to TRBD1. This CDR3 has 15 residues. Trimming took 3 bases from V and 5 from J; bases not matched to a gene: 8. Germline loops: CDR1 SGDLS, CDR2 YYNGEE. The CDR3 region has the DNA TGTGCCAGCAGCGAGGGACAGGGCCCCTCGGAGACCCAGTACTTC. Amino acids: CASSEGQGPSETQYF.

This clonotype was detected ten times or more. The V call is TRBV25-1, the J call TRBJ2-2; TRBD1 or TRBD2 may be the D gene (5 bases each). CDR3 length equals 15 residues. In germline, CDR1 is MGHDK, CDR2 SYGVNS. The germline V and J ends were trimmed by 6 bases and 5 bases, with 16 bases remaining between them. CDR3 coding DNA: TGTGCCAGCAGAGGGGACCGCGGCTTGACCGGGGAGCTGTTTTTT. Translation gives CASRGDRGLTGELFF.

Many counts were recorded for this clonotype. Compared with germline, one end of the junction differs, possibly owing to a read error. The rearrangement joins TRBV2 to TRBJ2-5; TRBD2 might be the D (5 bases). Per germline, CDR1 SNHLY and CDR2 FYNNEI. The CDR3 runs to 13 residues. In nucleotides, the CDR3 is TGTGCCAGCAGAGAAGGCACGGGGGAGACCCAGTACTTC. This translates into CASREGTGETQYF.

This chain joins TRBV4-2 and TRBJ2-4, with 8 bases that match TRBD1. The V gene end was trimmed by 10 bases and the J gene end by 3 bases; junction bases not matched to a gene: 11. The CDR3 totals 15 residues. The germline gives CDR1 LGHNA, CDR2 YNFKEQ. DNA of the CDR3: TGTGCCATGGGCTCAGGGGGCTGGGGCAAAAACATTCAGTACTTC. Translating gives CAMGSGGWGKNIQYF.

This clonotype was observed at least ten times. V usage is TRBV3-1 and J usage is TRBJ2-5, with TRBD2 matching over 12 bases. CDR1 and CDR2 from the germline V gene are LGHDT and YNNKEL (reference sequence). The CDR3 sequence is 19 residues long. Trimming removed 4 bases from V and 5 bases from J; junction bases left unmatched: 17. CDR3 amino acids: CASSRTSGRTNTRRETQYF. CDR3 nucleotide sequence: TGTGCCAGCAGCCGAACTAGCGGGAGGACCAATACAAGGAGGGAGACCCAGTACTTC.

The V and J genes are TRBV12-3 or TRBV12-4 and TRBJ2-7, with TRBD1 matching over 7 bases. CDR3 length: 14 amino acids. Germline trimming cut 5 bases from V and 3 bases from J; bases unmatched to any gene: 7. CDR3 protein: CASSPRQGFYEQYF. DNA of the CDR3: TGTGCCAGCAGTCCCCGACAGGGATTCTACGAGCAGTACTTC.

The chain has TRBV12-3 or TRBV12-4 and TRBJ2-5; 7 nucleotides line up with TRBD1. The length of the CDR3 is 15 residues. The junction had 9 bases not matched to a gene; V was cut back by 5 bases and J by 3 bases. The CDR3 nucleotides read TGTGCCAGCAGTAAAGATGGGACAGAAAAAGAGACCCAGTACTTC. Protein product: CASSKDGTEKETQYF.

This clonotype was counted many times. The chain couples TRBV5-1 to TRBJ2-7; the match to TRBD1 covers 8 bases. Germline CDR1 reads SGHRS; CDR2 reads YFSETQ. The trim removed 1 base at V and 8 bases at J, leaving 8 bases unmatched. The length of the CDR3 is 14 residues. The CDR3 DNA sequence: TGCGCCAGCAGCTTGACGACAGGGGCTGCCCAGCAGTACTTC. It translates to CASSLTTGAAQQYF.

At least ten counts were recorded for this clonotype. The chain is built from TRBV5-6 and TRBJ1-1; 7 bases are a match to TRBD1. Germline V gene sequence: CDR1 SGHDT, CDR2 YYEEEE. This CDR3 is built from 14 residues. After removal of 1 base from V and 4 bases from J, the junction contained 4 bases not matched to a gene. CDR3 in amino acids: CASSLIGGGTEAFF. Here the CDR3 DNA reads TGTGCCAGCAGCTTGATAGGGGGCGGCACTGAAGCTTTCTTT.

The chain carries TRBV12-3 or TRBV12-4 and TRBJ2-7, with D maybe TRBD1 (5 bases). Deletions cut 8 bases from V and 3 bases from J, with 8 bases between. The CDR3 sequence is 11 residues long. The CDR3 loop is CASYDSYEQYF. The DNA for the CDR3 is TGTGCCAGCTACGACAGCTACGAGCAGTACTTC.

This clonotype was detected many times. CDR3 sequence (DNA): TGCGCCAGCAGCCAAGATGGGGCGATAAGTGGCTACACCTTC. Translating gives CASSQDGAISGYTF. This sequence joins TRBV4-3 and TRBJ1-2; TRBD1 might be the D (5 bases). The CDR3 is made up of 14 amino acids. V was shortened by 0 bases and J by 7 bases, with 12 bases between the two germline ends. Germline CDR1 and CDR2: LGHNA and YSLEER.

This clonotype was observed many times. The chain uses TRBV12-3 or TRBV12-4 and TRBJ2-2; D tentatively reads TRBD1 or TRBD2 (6 bases each). The CDR3 length is 14 residues. Trimming stripped 7 bases from V and 8 bases from J, with 17 bases between. CDR3 nucleotide sequence: TGTGCCAGCACCTCGGGGGCTAGCGCGGGGGAGCTGTTTTTT. Amino acids: CASTSGASAGELFF.

The chain has TRBV6-1 and TRBJ1-2, with a weak D call TRBD1 (5 bases). Trimming cost V 8 bases and J 4 bases, with 20 bases left between them. Per the germline V gene, CDR1 is MNHNS and CDR2 is SASEGT. CDR3 length equals 15 residues. The CDR3 region is CASAALFGASYGYTF. CDR3 in DNA: TGTGCCAGCGCTGCCCTTTTTGGGGCTTCCTATGGCTACACCTTC.

The chain joins TRBV7-2 to TRBJ1-5; tentatively, D is TRBD1 (5 bases). From germline, CDR1 is SGHTA and CDR2 FQGNSA. V was pared by 5 bases and J by 2 bases, with 19 bases between. This CDR3 is built from 17 residues. The CDR3 region has the DNA TGTGCCAGCAGCCGGGGGGGAGGGGCGGCGGGCAATCAGCCCCAGCATTTT. Protein sequence: CASSRGGGAAGNQPQHF. Full variable domain (remainder filled in from reference TRBV7-2 and TRBJ1-5): GAGVSQSPSNKVTEKGKDVELRCDPISGHTALYWYRQSLGQGLEFLIYFQGNSAPDKSGLPSDRFSAERTGGSVSTLTIQRTQQEDSAVYLCASSRGGGAAGNQPQHFGDGTRLSIL.

This chain joins TRBV20-1 and TRBJ1-5; D might be TRBD1 (5 bases). The V and J ends lost 0 bases and 2 bases respectively, with 11 bases between them. The CDR3 spans 15 residues. Germline CDR1 is DFQATT and CDR2 is SNEGSKA (reference sequence). The CDR3 DNA reads TGCAGTGCTAGAGATCACGGGGGTGGCAATCAGCCCCAGCATTTT. Amino acids: CSARDHGGGNQPQHF.

This clonotype has at least ten counts. The chain joins TRBV2 to TRBJ2-1, with a tentative D call TRBD2 (5 bases). The CDR3 has 12 residues. The germline CDR1 and CDR2 sequences are SNHLY and FYNNEI. The ends were cut back, 6 bases at V and 6 bases at J, with 9 bases in the middle. CDR3 loop: CASSPTSNEQFF. CDR3 sequence (DNA): TGTGCCAGCAGCCCCACTAGCAATGAGCAGTTCTTC.